This T cell receptor beta chain comes out of a study of glioma-infiltrating T cells after dendritic cell vaccination. Study-wide context: Dendritic cell vaccine was injected intradermally three times, biweekly. Study-wide results and limits: Complete blood and tumor specimen sets were limited to few patients.

The CDR3 consists of 13 residues. The germline CDR1 and CDR2 sequences are SQVTM and ANQGSEA. The ends were cut back, 7 bases at V and 1 base at J, with 13 bases in the middle. The time point is: after dendritic cell vaccination, including at tumor progression/relapse. A remark on this clone: Antigen unknown.

The method was immunoSEQ multiplex PCR; TCRdb's version includes in-frame clones alone and lacks a portion of them. The sample records 85,000 to 100,000 clones, 75% to 90% being singletons. The sequence came from a human donor with glioblastoma. This material consisted of blood, taken after dendritic cell vaccination. The chain joins TRBV29-1 to TRBJ1-1; tentative D call: TRBD1 (6 bases). The CDR3 DNA reads as TGCAGCGGGGGGCAGGGTCGGAACACTGAAGCTTTCTTT. It yields the protein CSGGQGRNTEAFF.